These T cell receptor beta chains were read from a single sample in a study of T cells in Graves' hyperthyroidism and ophthalmopathy. One entry per CDR3 protein, called by TCRdb with MiXCR from the multiplex PCR reads. The table includes about 560,000 distinct CDR3 sequences, roughly 17% detected once. Source material: blood. Source of these receptors: a woman younger than 30 with Graves' hyperthyroidism. CDR3s include the opening cysteine and the closing phenylalanine or tryptophan. A D gene is named only where the DNA matches it firmly. A clone size is listed for some rows: how often the clone was seen (once, few, many), or a class if it is expanded.

d_gene,j_gene,abundance,v_gene,CDR3nt,CDR3aa
NA,TRBJ2-5,few,TRBV15,TGTGCCACCAGCAGAGATTTGGGGCAAGAGACCCAGTACTTC,CATSRDLGQETQYF
NA,TRBJ1-5,many,TRBV28,TGTGCCAGCAGTTTCCAGGACAATCAGCCCCAGCATTTT,CASSFQDNQPQHF
NA,TRBJ2-7,many,TRBV3-1,TGTGCCAGCAGCCCGCCCCGGGACATCTACGAGCAGTACTTC,CASSPPRDIYEQYF
TRBD2,TRBJ2-1,many,TRBV11-2,TGTGCCAGCAGCTCGGGACTAGTGGTCGATGAGCAGTTCTTC,CASSSGLVVDEQFF
NA,TRBJ2-3,few,TRBV20-1,TGCAGTGCTAGAGATCAGGTGAACACAGATACGCAGTATTTT,CSARDQVNTDTQYF
NA,TRBJ2-5,few,TRBV5-1,TGCGCCAGCAGCTTGAGTGTGGTGGGGTGGACGGAGACCCAGTACTTC,CASSLSVVGWTETQYF
TRBD2,TRBJ2-2,NA,TRBV19,TGTGCCAGTAGTATAACTTGGCCAGCGGGAGTTGGGGAGCTGTTTTTT,CASSITWPAGVGELFF
NA,TRBJ2-1,few,TRBV6-2/TRBV6-3,TGTGCCAGCAGTTACTCGACGACGGGGGCCGGGGACAATGAGCAGTTCTTC,CASSYSTTGAGDNEQFF
TRBD1,TRBJ2-7,NA,TRBV6-5,TGTGCCAGCAGATACGACAGGGGACTTTCCTACGAGCAGTACTTC,CASRYDRGLSYEQYF
TRBD2,TRBJ2-3,many,TRBV19,TGTGCCAGTAGTATGGGGACTAGCGGGAGAGTTAGTACAGATACGCAGTATTTT,CASSMGTSGRVSTDTQYF
NA,TRBJ1-2,few,TRBV5-1,TGCGCCAGCAGCTTACAGACGGGGGGATCGGGCTACACCTTC,CASSLQTGGSGYTF
NA,TRBJ2-1,NA,TRBV5-1,TGCGCCAGCAGCTTACTCAGGGGGGCGTTCAATGAGCAGTTCTTC,CASSLLRGAFNEQFF
NA,TRBJ1-5,NA,TRBV6-2/TRBV6-3,TGTGCCAGCAGCGAACCGGGACGAGGCAATCAGCCCCAGCATTTT,CASSEPGRGNQPQHF
TRBD2,TRBJ2-5,many,TRBV2,TGTGCCAGCAGAGGACTAGCGGGAGGGCCGCAGACCCAGTACTTC,CASRGLAGGPQTQYF
TRBD2,TRBJ2-2,NA,TRBV20-1,TGCAGTGCTAGAGATCCCTCCGGGACTAGGAACACCGGGGAGCTGTTTTTT,CSARDPSGTRNTGELFF
TRBD1,TRBJ1-2,many,TRBV20-1,TGCAGTTACCTCGCCGGGACAGGGTATGGCTACACCTTC,CSYLAGTGYGYTF
NA,TRBJ2-4,few,TRBV19,TGTGCCAGTAGTATAGTATTTTTGGGGGACATTCAGTACTTC,CASSIVFLGDIQYF
TRBD1,TRBJ2-3,many,TRBV7-2,TGTGCCAGCAGTCGTGGACAGGGAGGAACAGATACGCAGTATTTT,CASSRGQGGTDTQYF
NA,TRBJ1-4,NA,TRBV27,TGTGCCAGCAGTTCCCGATGGCCAGGTTTCAGAGAGAATGAAAAACTGTTTTTT,CASSSRWPGFRENEKLFF
NA,TRBJ1-1,few,TRBV12-3/TRBV12-4,TGTGCCAGCAGACTTGGGACAACATCGGTCACTGAAGCTTTCTTT,CASRLGTTSVTEAFF
NA,TRBJ1-4,many,TRBV2,TGTGCCAGCAGTGAAGCGCTTCGACTGGGAAATCCTGTGGGTGAAAAACTGTTTTTT,CASSEALRLGNPVGEKLFF
NA,TRBJ2-2,few,TRBV2,TGTGCCAGCAGTAACAGGGAGGGCGGGGAGCTGTTTTTT,CASSNREGGELFF
NA,TRBJ2-7,many,TRBV28,TGTGCCAGCAGCCCTCGCCTAGCGCAAACCTACGAGCAGTACTTC,CASSPRLAQTYEQYF
TRBD2,TRBJ2-1,NA,TRBV7-2,TGTGCCAGCAGCTTAGTAGCGGGGGGGCGGGGTGAGCAGTTCTTC,CASSLVAGGRGEQFF
TRBD2,TRBJ2-2,few,TRBV6-1,TGTGCCAGCACGGCTAGCGGGAACACCGGGGAGCTGTTTTTT,CASTASGNTGELFF
NA,TRBJ1-1,many,TRBV3-1,TGTGCCAGCAGCCAAAGTGGGGGCACTGAAGCTTTCTTT,CASSQSGGTEAFF
NA,TRBJ2-1,few,TRBV10-3,TGTGCCATCAGTGAGTCCCAGGGTCGGAATGAGCAGTTCTTC,CAISESQGRNEQFF
NA,TRBJ2-2,NA,TRBV5-1,TGCGCCAGCAGCTTGGCCACACGACGAGGCACCGGGGAGCTGTTTTTT,CASSLATRRGTGELFF
TRBD1,TRBJ1-4,NA,TRBV19,TGTGCCAGTAGTATCCCATTTACTACGGGACAGGGGCGAAAACTGTTTTTT,CASSIPFTTGQGRKLFF
TRBD1,TRBJ2-3,NA,TRBV11-2,TGTGCCAGCAGCCCGCCGGGACAGGGGGCGAGAACAGATACGCAGTATTTT,CASSPPGQGARTDTQYF
TRBD2,TRBJ2-7,few,TRBV10-3,TGTGCCATCAGCCCGACTAGCGGGGTAAACGAGCAGTACTTC,CAISPTSGVNEQYF
NA,TRBJ1-2,NA,TRBV5-8,TGTGCCAGCAGCCGTGGAGGACAGAGGGTGAGCTACTATGGCTACACCTTC,CASSRGGQRVSYYGYTF
NA,TRBJ1-1,many,TRBV2,TGTGCCAGCAGGGGCGGGGGGGGAGTGTTGACTGAAGCTTTCTTT,CASRGGGGVLTEAFF
TRBD1,TRBJ2-1,few,TRBV29-1,TGCAGCGTGAGGGACAGGGGGAACAATGAGCAGTTCTTC,CSVRDRGNNEQFF
NA,TRBJ1-1,many,TRBV3-1,TGTGCCAGCAGCCAAGACTCTCGGGGGAACACTGAAGCTTTCTTT,CASSQDSRGNTEAFF
TRBD2,TRBJ2-2,many,TRBV7-8,TGTGCCAGCAGCTTAGGGACCGGGACTAGGGTAAACACCGGGGAGCTGTTTTTT,CASSLGTGTRVNTGELFF
NA,TRBJ1-1,NA,TRBV10-3,TGTGCCATCAGTGGGGGGATGAACACTGAAGCTTTCTTT,CAISGGMNTEAFF
NA,TRBJ2-3,few,TRBV20-1,TGCAGTGCTAGGGTCCTGACTCGGGATACGCAGTATTTT,CSARVLTRDTQYF
TRBD2,TRBJ2-7,many,TRBV12-3/TRBV12-4,TGTGCCAGCAGTTTCGGGACTAGCGGGAGGGCCGATTTTCGGTACGAGCAGTACTTC,CASSFGTSGRADFRYEQYF
NA,TRBJ2-5,NA,TRBV7-9,TGTGCCAGCAGCTCGGACACCTTGAGGCGGGAGACCCAGTACTTC,CASSSDTLRRETQYF